The 27 T cell receptor beta chains below all came from one sample that was sequenced in a study of T cell responses to AZD1222 COVID-19 vaccine. The method was immunoSEQ multiplex PCR; TCRdb's version includes in-frame clones alone and lacks a portion of them. The data contain around 120,000 clones, 80% to 95% of them singletons. Sequences were derived from peripheral blood, sampled 28 days after the second AZD1222 dose. The receptors here all came from an adult who received the AZD1222 COVID-19 vaccine.

The chain is built from TRBV11-2 and TRBJ1-2; possible D gene TRBD1, 5 bases. Germline loops: CDR1 SGHAT, CDR2 FQNNGV. V was trimmed by 5 bases and J by 4 bases, leaving 17 bases between them. The CDR3 runs to 15 residues. The CDR3 nucleotides are TGTGCCAGCAGCCCTAGGTCGGGGGGAGGCTATGGCTACACCTTC. Protein product: CASSPRSGGGYGYTF.

This sequence joins TRBV5-6 and TRBJ2-5; 9 positions match TRBD1. This CDR3 is built from 14 residues. V shed 5 bases, J shed 3 bases, and the junction held 5 bases outside the gene matches. Germline V lookup: CDR1 SGHDT, CDR2 YYEEEE. The CDR3 spells CASSLTGGKETQYF. The CDR3 nucleotides are TGTGCCAGCAGTCTCACAGGGGGCAAAGAGACCCAGTACTTC.

The chain uses TRBV11-3 and TRBJ2-7; D remains unclear. Germline V gives CDR1 SGHNT, CDR2 YENEEA. Trimming left V 5 bases short and J 0 bases short, with 5 bases between. The CDR3 runs 12 residues. The CDR3 nucleotides are TGTGCCAGCAGCCGGACCTCCTACGAGCAGTACTTC. Residues: CASSRTSYEQYF.

The V call is TRBV19, the J call TRBJ1-6, with D possibly TRBD1 on 6 matching bases. From germline, CDR1 is LNHDA and CDR2 SQIVND (reference sequence). The CDR3 has 16 amino acids. The V end lost 7 bases, the J end lost 0 bases, and 13 bases lay between the germline ends. The CDR3 DNA is TGTGCCAGTAAGACAGGCACCAGCTCCTATAATTCACCCCTCCACTTT. This codes for CASKTGTSSYNSPLHF.

The rearrangement links TRBV7-2 to TRBJ2-1, with a tentative D call TRBD2 (6 bases). This CDR3 region has 16 residues. The germline V gene has CDR1 SGHTA and CDR2 FQGNSA. V lost 5 bases and J lost 8, with 22 bases in between. CDR3 sequence: CASSPLEAGPWDEQFF. The CDR3 nucleotides are TGTGCCAGCAGCCCGCTGGAGGCGGGGCCCTGGGATGAGCAGTTCTTC.

The chain is built from TRBV3-1 (or the pseudogene TRBV3-2) and TRBJ1-1, with a weak D call TRBD1 (6 bases). The length of the CDR3 is 13 residues. Between the trimmed V and J ends, which lost 5 bases and 1 base, there was a span of 8 bases. Germline V gene sequence: CDR1 LGHDT, CDR2 YNNKEL (reference sequence). CDR3 region: CASSVQGNTEAFF. The CDR3 nucleotides are TGTGCCAGCAGCGTACAGGGGAACACTGAAGCTTTCTTT.

This chain joins TRBV5-1 and TRBJ1-1, with 7 bases aligning to TRBD1. V dropped 0 bases and J dropped 2; count of bases not matched to a gene: 4. This CDR3 region has 15 residues. The germline CDR1 and CDR2 sequences are SGHRS and YFSETQ. The CDR3 loop reads CASSLDDRANTEAFF. Here the CDR3 DNA reads TGCGCCAGCAGCTTGGACGACAGGGCTAACACTGAAGCTTTCTTT. The whole variable domain, filled in from reference TRBV5-1 and TRBJ1-1, reads KAGVTQTPRYLIKTRGQQVTLSCSPISGHRSVSWYQQTPGQGLQFLFEYFSETQRNKGNFPGRFSGRQFSNSRSEMNVSTLELGDSALYLCASSLDDRANTEAFFGQGTRLTVV.

DNA of the CDR3: TGTGCCAGCAGCACGGACAGGGTTTTGATAAACACTGAAGCTTTCTTT. Translation gives CASSTDRVLINTEAFF. V is TRBV7-9 and J is TRBJ1-1; 8 bases agree with TRBD1. V was clipped by 5 bases and J by 2 bases; unmatched bases: 10. The CDR3 extends over 16 amino acids. The germline V gene has CDR1 SEHNR and CDR2 FQNEAQ (reference sequence). Full variable domain (missing parts from reference TRBV7-9 and TRBJ1-1): DTGVSQNPRHKITKRGQNVTFRCDPISEHNRLYWYRQTLGQGPEFLTYFQNEAQLEKSRLLSDRFSAERPKGSFSTLEIQRTEQGDSAMYLCASSTDRVLINTEAFFGQGTRLTVV.

The chain combines TRBV27 with TRBJ2-7; D may correspond to TRBD1 or TRBD2 (5 bases each). The V and J ends lost 0 bases and 2 bases respectively, with 14 bases between them. The germline CDR1 and CDR2 sequences are MNHEY and SMNVEV (reference sequence). CDR3 size: 16 residues. CDR3 protein: CASSLSTGTEAYEQYF. The CDR3 bases are TGTGCCAGCAGTTTATCGACCGGGACGGAAGCCTACGAGCAGTACTTC.

The CDR3 nucleotides read TGTGCCATCAATACCGCACTAGCGAGCTCCTACGAGCAGTACTTC. The encoded protein is CAINTALASSYEQYF. V and J are TRBV10-3 and TRBJ2-7; TRBD2 matches at 7 bases. The germline V gene encodes CDR1 ENHRY and CDR2 SYGVKD. The CDR3 is 15 residues long. Trimming at V came to 7 bases and at J to 0 bases, leaving 9 bases not matched to a gene.

The chain has TRBV19 and TRBJ1-6, with D perhaps matching TRBD1 (5 bases). The CDR3 runs 16 residues. Per the germline V gene, CDR1 is LNHDA and CDR2 is SQIVND (reference sequence). V was shortened by 4 bases and J by 9 bases, with 19 bases between the two germline ends. CDR3 sequence (DNA): TGTGCCAGTAGTACCCTAGCCCCGGAGGGGATTTCACCCCTCCACTTT. Translating gives CASSTLAPEGISPLHF. Drawing the rest from reference TRBV19 and TRBJ1-6, the complete variable domain is DGGITQSPKYLFRKEGQNVTLSCEQNLNHDAMYWYRQDPGQGLRLIYYSQIVNDFQKGDIAEGYSVSREKKESFPLTVTSAQKNPTAFYLCASSTLAPEGISPLHFGNGTRLTVT.

This sequence joins TRBV28 and TRBJ1-4; tentatively, D is TRBD1 (6 bases). The germline V gene has CDR1 MDHEN and CDR2 SYDVKM. V shed 1 base and J shed 9 bases, with 18 bases lying between them. CDR3 size: 16 residues. The CDR3 sequence: CASSLSGGVRMKKLFF. As DNA, the CDR3 is TGTGCCAGCAGTTTATCGGGGGGCGTTAGAATGAAAAAACTGTTTTTT.

Written as DNA, the CDR3 is TGTGCCAGCACCGGGGACCATGGGGAAAAACTGTTTTTT. This encodes CASTGDHGEKLFF. V and J are TRBV2 and TRBJ1-4; weak D call: TRBD1 (5 bases). Germline V CDR1 and CDR2: SNHLY, FYNNEI. Trimming cost V 7 bases and J 8 bases, with 14 bases left between them. The CDR3 consists of 13 residues.

The gene calls are TRBV6-2 or TRBV6-3 and TRBJ2-3, with 9 bases fitting TRBD1. This CDR3 contains 14 residues. CDR1 is MNHEY and CDR2 is SVGEGT in the germline V gene. V dropped 4 bases and J dropped 3; count of bases not matched to a gene: 2. As DNA, the CDR3 is TGTGCCAGCAGTTGGGGGACAGGGACAGATACGCAGTATTTT. Its protein product is CASSWGTGTDTQYF.

The chain carries TRBV11-2 and TRBJ2-7; TRBD2 agrees at 12 bases. CDR3 length equals 17 residues. The J segment lost 7 bases and the V segment lost 3 bases, leaving 13 bases of the junction unmatched. CDR1 SGHAT and CDR2 FQNNGV come from the germline V gene. Written as DNA, the CDR3 is TGTGCCAGCAGCTTGCTTACTAGCGGGAGGACTCGGGGGGAGCAGTACTTC. Translated, it gives CASSLLTSGRTRGEQYF.

The V gene is TRBV19, the J gene TRBJ1-2; 7 nucleotides match TRBD1. V lost 6 bases, J lost 4 bases, and 11 bases stayed unmatched. This CDR3 is built from 15 residues. Per germline, CDR1 LNHDA and CDR2 SQIVND (reference sequence). This CDR3 is CASRNSGGLLYGYTF. In DNA, the CDR3 is TGTGCCAGTAGGAACTCAGGGGGACTGCTCTATGGCTACACCTTC. The entire variable domain, with the rest obtained from reference TRBV19 and TRBJ1-2, is as follows: DGGITQSPKYLFRKEGQNVTLSCEQNLNHDAMYWYRQDPGQGLRLIYYSQIVNDFQKGDIAEGYSVSREKKESFPLTVTSAQKNPTAFYLCASRNSGGLLYGYTFGSGTRLTVV.

In this sample, this clone turned up a few times. This chain joins TRBV28 and TRBJ1-4; 10 bases agree with TRBD1. The length of the CDR3 is 15 residues. CDR1 and CDR2 from the germline V gene are MDHEN and SYDVKM. The V and J ends lost 6 bases and 5 bases, in that order; junction bases with no gene match: 6. The CDR3 bases are TGTGCCAGCAGAAACGGACAGGGGGGGAATGAAAAACTGTTTTTT. This codes for CASRNGQGGNEKLFF.

The CDR3 sequence is CATSRGNRDSPQEGYTF. The CDR3 DNA is TGTGCCACCAGCAGAGGGAACCGCGACTCCCCTCAGGAAGGCTACACCTTC. The V call is TRBV15, the J call TRBJ1-2; D is unresolved. Trimming cost V 1 base and J 8 bases, with 23 bases left between them. The CDR3 runs to 17 residues. The germline CDR1 and CDR2 sequences are LNHNV and YYDKDF (reference sequence).

The chain carries TRBV6-5 and TRBJ2-1; 7 positions match TRBD1. This CDR3 comprises 13 residues. The germline gives CDR1 MNHEY, CDR2 SVGAGI. With 5 bases clipped from V and 8 bases from J, the junction kept 6 bases outside the gene matches. The CDR3 DNA is TGTGCCAGCAGTAACAGGGGAGTCGATGAGCAGTTCTTC. Protein sequence: CASSNRGVDEQFF.

The rearrangement links TRBV12-3 or TRBV12-4 to TRBJ2-7; perhaps TRBD1 as D (5 bases). Trimming took 5 bases from V and 2 from J, leaving 10 bases between them. CDR3 length equals 13 residues. As DNA, the CDR3 is TGTGCCAGCAGTGCTGGACAAGCCTACGAGCAGTACTTC. Translating gives CASSAGQAYEQYF.

The chain recombines TRBV5-8 with TRBJ2-1; D is unclear. V lost 1 base to trimming and J lost 1 base, with 12 bases between them. This CDR3 has 16 residues. CDR1 and CDR2 from the germline V gene are SGHTS and YDEGEE. The CDR3 region is CASSLLGSRSYNEQFF. The CDR3 bases are TGTGCCAGCAGCTTGCTGGGATCGAGGTCCTACAATGAGCAGTTCTTC.

The V and J genes are TRBV27 and TRBJ1-1; the D gene is possibly TRBD1 (5 bases). V lost 5 bases and J 0 bases, leaving 13 bases between the germline ends. CDR3 length equals 15 residues. CDR1 MNHEY and CDR2 SMNVEV come from the germline V gene (reference sequence). CDR3 sequence (DNA): TGTGCCAGCAGTCCGGGGGACGCCCTGAACACTGAAGCTTTCTTT. Translating gives CASSPGDALNTEAFF.

Notes on this clone: The same CDR3 can be traced to other DNA sequences in this sample. The chain employs TRBV9 and TRBJ2-5; 9 bases are a match to TRBD2. This CDR3 is built from 16 residues. The V gene end was trimmed by 0 bases and the J gene end by 4 bases; junction bases not matched to a gene: 7. Per germline, CDR1 SGDLS and CDR2 YYNGEE. Here the CDR3 DNA reads TGTGCCAGCAGCGTAGCAGGAGCGGGAGGCGGAGAGACCCAGTACTTC. Protein product: CASSVAGAGGGETQYF.

The chain couples TRBV29-1 to TRBJ1-1, with D tentatively TRBD1 (5 bases). Germline V gives CDR1 SQVTM, CDR2 ANQGSEA. The CDR3 length is 11 residues. V shed 6 bases and J shed 3 bases, with 8 bases lying between them. CDR3 sequence: CSVGRDTEAFF. CDR3 DNA: TGCAGCGTGGGACGGGACACTGAAGCTTTCTTT. Based on the CDR3 plus reference TRBV29-1 and TRBJ1-1, the full variable domain is SAVISQKPSRDICQRGTSLTIQCQVDSQVTMMFWYRQQPGQSLTLIATANQGSEATYESGFVIDKFPISRPNLTFSTLTVSNMSPEDSSIYLCSVGRDTEAFFGQGTRLTVV.

This rearrangement joins TRBV24-1 to TRBJ2-1; TRBD1 agrees at 10 bases. CDR1 and CDR2 (germline): KGHDR, SFDVKD. The CDR3 has 16 amino acids. The V and J ends lost 3 bases and 7 bases, in that order; junction bases with no gene match: 8. The DNA of the CDR3 is TGTGCCACCAGTGATCCCGGACAGGGGGGCGTGAATGAGCAGTTCTTC. It encodes CATSDPGQGGVNEQFF.

The CDR3 sequence: CASSGNRQPQHF. For the CDR3, the DNA is TGTGCCAGCAGTGGAAACAGGCAGCCCCAGCATTTT. The chain has TRBV12-3 or TRBV12-4 and TRBJ1-5, with D tentatively TRBD1 (5 bases). The V end lost 5 bases, the J end lost 7 bases, and 9 bases lay between the germline ends. There are 12 residues in the CDR3.

This chain's CDR3 is CASSLDAASSTDTQYF. CDR3 DNA: TGCGCCAGCAGCTTGGATGCGGCATCTAGCACAGATACGCAGTATTTT. The chain carries TRBV5-1 and TRBJ2-3; D gene unclear. The V end was cut by 0 bases, the J end by 0 bases, with 11 bases between. This CDR3 region has 16 residues. CDR1 is SGHRS and CDR2 is YFSETQ in the germline V gene. The full variable domain, completed using reference TRBV5-1 and TRBJ2-3, is KAGVTQTPRYLIKTRGQQVTLSCSPISGHRSVSWYQQTPGQGLQFLFEYFSETQRNKGNFPGRFSGRQFSNSRSEMNVSTLELGDSALYLCASSLDAASSTDTQYFGPGTRLTVL.